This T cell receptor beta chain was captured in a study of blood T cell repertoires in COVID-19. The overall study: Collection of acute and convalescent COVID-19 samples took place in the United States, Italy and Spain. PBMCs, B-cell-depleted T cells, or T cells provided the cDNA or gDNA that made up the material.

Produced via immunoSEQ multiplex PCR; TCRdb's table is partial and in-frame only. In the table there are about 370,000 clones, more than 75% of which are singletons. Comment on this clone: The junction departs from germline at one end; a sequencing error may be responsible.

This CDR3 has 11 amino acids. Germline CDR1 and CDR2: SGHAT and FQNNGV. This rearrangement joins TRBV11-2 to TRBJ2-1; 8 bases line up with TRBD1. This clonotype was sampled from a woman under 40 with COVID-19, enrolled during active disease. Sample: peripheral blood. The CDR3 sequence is CASSLGQGLVF. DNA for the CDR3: TGTGCCAGCAGCTTAGGACAGGGGTTGGTCTTC.